The clone carrying this TCR beta chain came up a few times. The antigen remains unidentified. Time point noted: baseline pretreatment blood. Treatment meaning: 15 Gy SBRT to primary tumor, nephrectomy 4 weeks later. The data belong to a study of radiation and T cells in renal cell carcinoma. Whole-study results and caveats: From baseline, blood top tumor clonotypes peaked at 2 weeks post-radiation.

This table comes from immunoSEQ multiplex PCR, and its TCRdb copy is limited to in-frame clones, with some not included. This table has some 150,000 clones, 88% appearing once. This CDR3 comprises 15 residues. Trimming shortened V by 0 bases and J by 1 base, and 7 bases separated the two germline ends. Per germline, CDR1 LNHNV and CDR2 YYDKDF (reference sequence). V gene TRBV15 combines with J gene TRBJ1-5; D is undetermined. The source is a woman between 45 and 60 years old with renal cell carcinoma. Specimen: blood, collected from a patient whose treatment included radiotherapy and nephrectomy. The CDR3 coding sequence is TGTGCCACCAGCAGAGATATGGGAAGCAATCAGCCCCAGCATTTT. This translates into CATSRDMGSNQPQHF.